This T cell receptor beta chain was documented in a study of blood T cells in healthy people across ages. PCR was performed a second time for roughly 7 to 11 cycles using a sample-barcoded 5' primer and a J-beta primer mix. TCRdb passed the 5' RACE reads through MiXCR, listing each CDR3 protein once. The sample gives around 850,000 distinct CDR3 sequences, under 40% of which show up once; approximately 12% is in the top ten. Caucasian individuals from Russia who were healthy and aged roughly 6 to 95 acted as donors. Donors each provided ten milliliters of peripheral blood. Each sample yielded at least 6 million isolated PBMCs. Every sample gave at least 5.5 micrograms of total RNA when it was extracted. This clonotype was seen only a few times. This CDR3 is built from 15 residues. The germline V gene has CDR1 MNHEY and CDR2 SVGAGI. Trimming cost V 7 bases and J 11 bases; bases outside gene matches: 17.

The sequence was collected from a man between 18 and 35 years old in good health. The genes are TRBV6-5 and TRBJ2-5, with 9 bases that match TRBD1. What was sequenced was blood. This CDR3 is CASISIGTGPNEQYF. CDR3 coding DNA: TGTGCCAGCATCTCGATCGGGACAGGGCCCAATGAGCAGTACTTC.